This entry lists 3 T cell receptor beta chains sequenced from one sample in a study of cytomegalovirus exposure and HLA in healthy donors. The table came from immunoSEQ multiplex PCR; TCRdb's copy has only in-frame clones and leaves some out. The table shows some 240,000 clones, with around four fifths occurring only once. Input material: PBMCs. The source is a young woman in good health and CMV-seronegative.

J is TRBJ1-2 and V is TRBV28; 9 bases map to TRBD1. In germline, CDR1 is MDHEN, CDR2 SYDVKM. This CDR3 region has 16 residues. V was pared by 5 bases and J by 3 bases, with 10 bases of the junction left unmatched. This CDR3 reads CASSGQGQGIYYGYTF. In DNA form, the CDR3 reads TGTGCCAGCAGTGGTCAGGGACAGGGAATTTACTATGGCTACACCTTC.

J is TRBJ1-1 and V is TRBV2, with D possibly TRBD1 on 6 matching bases. Germline V CDR1 and CDR2: SNHLY, FYNNEI. The CDR3 is 15 amino acids. The germline V and J ends were trimmed by 1 base and 10 bases, with 19 bases remaining between them. In DNA, the CDR3 is TGTGCCAGCAGTGAAGGCGGAGCTAGGGACAATCGAGCTTTCTTT. Protein sequence: CASSEGGARDNRAFF.

The gene calls are TRBV6-1 and TRBJ1-5; 7 nucleotides align to TRBD1. Germline V gene sequence: CDR1 MNHNS, CDR2 SASEGT. With V trimmed by 4 bases and J by 6 bases, 9 bases remained unmatched. The CDR3 consists of 15 residues. In DNA form, the CDR3 reads TGTGCCAGCAGTGGGATTACAGGGGAACTTCAGCCCCAGCATTTT. Its protein product is CASSGITGELQPQHF.